The 7 T cell receptor beta chains below were found in one sample sequenced in a study of blood T cell dynamics during melanoma immunotherapy. Profiled with immunoSEQ multiplex PCR; TCRdb holds only in-frame clones, not every one. This table holds over 10,000 clones, roughly 83% found once. Time point in this sample: pre-treatment baseline. The sample here was blood, taken from a patient treated with checkpoint blockade. These receptors all stem from a human donor with melanoma.

The rearrangement joins TRBV12-5 to TRBJ2-1, with D perhaps TRBD2 (5 bases). The V end was cut by 2 bases, the J end by 6 bases, with 17 bases between. From germline, CDR1 is LGHNT and CDR2 FRNRAP. The CDR3 is made up of 16 amino acids. The CDR3 loop is CASGLFVSAGGNEQFF. Written as DNA, the CDR3 is TGTGCTAGTGGTTTGTTCGTGAGTGCTGGAGGCAATGAGCAGTTCTTC.

This clone was picked up a small number of times. The V call is TRBV7-8, the J call TRBJ2-5; 9 bases are shared with TRBD2. Germline lookup yields CDR1 SGHVS and CDR2 FQNEAQ. Trimming removed 5 bases from V and 5 bases from J; junction bases left unmatched: 12. The CDR3 consists of 16 residues. CDR3 in DNA: TGTGCCAGCAGCCCCCGGGCGGGACTAGCTCAGGAGACCCAGTACTTC. Amino acid sequence: CASSPRAGLAQETQYF.

Comment on this clone: The sample contains more than one DNA sequence encoding this CDR3. The genes are TRBV7-9 and TRBJ2-7; weak D call: TRBD2 (6 bases). The CDR3 is made up of 13 amino acids. V dropped 5 bases and J dropped 6 bases, with 14 bases sitting between them. Germline-derived CDR1 and CDR2 are SEHNR and FQNEAQ (reference sequence). The CDR3 sequence: CASSLVWGVEQYF. The CDR3, as DNA: TGTGCCAGCAGCCTGGTCTGGGGGGTCGAGCAGTACTTC.

The V and J genes are TRBV19 and TRBJ2-2, with 10 bases fitting TRBD1. The V and J ends lost 7 bases and 6 bases, in that order; junction bases with no gene match: 5. The length of the CDR3 is 14 residues. Germline-derived CDR1 and CDR2 are LNHDA and SQIVND (reference sequence). CDR3 nucleotide sequence: TGTGCCAGTAAGCGGGGACAGGGGCCCGGGGAGCTGTTTTTT. It codes for CASKRGQGPGELFF.

This sequence joins TRBV6-1 and TRBJ2-3; a weak D match, TRBD2 (5 bases). The V gene lost 6 bases and the J gene lost 1 base, with 11 bases spanning the gap. Germline CDR1 is MNHNS and CDR2 is SASEGT. The CDR3 spans 14 residues. This CDR3 is CASRWGAGTDTQYF. CDR3 DNA: TGTGCCAGCAGATGGGGAGCCGGCACAGATACGCAGTATTTT.

This clone was seen just once. CDR3 sequence: CASKEGLSHYEQYF. CDR3 bases: TGTGCCAGCAAAGAAGGTCTCTCTCACTACGAGCAGTACTTC. J is TRBJ2-7 and V is TRBV2; no definite D call. V was trimmed by 7 bases and J by 3 bases, leaving 16 bases between them. CDR1 SNHLY and CDR2 FYNNEI come from the germline V gene. This CDR3 is 14 amino acids long.

This sequence joins TRBV5-1 and TRBJ1-6; 8 bases line up with TRBD1. Germline V gene data show CDR1 as SGHRS and CDR2 as YFSETQ. CDR3 size: 14 residues. Unmatched junction bases numbered 10, after V lost 6 bases and J lost 11 bases. The CDR3 DNA sequence: TGCGCCAGCAACTCCGGACAGGGCGAGACACCCCTCCACTTT. Its protein product is CASNSGQGETPLHF.